Only one count was recorded for the clone carrying this T cell receptor beta chain. Its target is unknown. These data belong to a study of lymphopenia after photon versus proton radiotherapy. Study results and limitations: After lymphocyte nadir, photon-treated repertoires showed oligoclonal expansion, especially CD8+ Temra. Post-nadir TCR diversity decline inversely tracked overall survival among those who died.

Some clones are missing from TCRdb's copy, which holds only in-frame ones; the method was immunoSEQ multiplex PCR. The repertoire holds tens of thousands of clones, with 80% to 90% as singletons. This CDR3 contains 13 residues. Germline values: CDR1 SGHNT, CDR2 YYREEE (reference sequence). V was pared by 4 bases and J by 8 bases, with 12 bases between. This sequence was found in a man aged 55 to 70 with pancreatic cancer. The material was peripheral blood, obtained from a patient treated with proton-based radiotherapy. The chain recombines TRBV5-4 with TRBJ2-2; D not resolved. CDR3 amino acids: CASSPEPTGELFF. The CDR3, as DNA: TGTGCCAGCAGCCCGGAGCCGACAGGGGAGCTGTTTTTT.